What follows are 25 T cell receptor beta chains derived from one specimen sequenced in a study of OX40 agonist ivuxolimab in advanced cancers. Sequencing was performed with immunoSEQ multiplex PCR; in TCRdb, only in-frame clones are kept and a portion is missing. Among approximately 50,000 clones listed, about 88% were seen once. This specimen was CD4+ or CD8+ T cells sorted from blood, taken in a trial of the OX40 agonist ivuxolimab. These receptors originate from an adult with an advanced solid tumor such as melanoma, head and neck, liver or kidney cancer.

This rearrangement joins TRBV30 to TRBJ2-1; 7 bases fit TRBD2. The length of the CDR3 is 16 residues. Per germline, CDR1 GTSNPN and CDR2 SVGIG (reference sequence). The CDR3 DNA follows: TGTGCGTATGGCGGAGCTAGCGGATCCTCCTACAATGAGCAGTTCTTC. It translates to CAYGGASGSSYNEQFF.

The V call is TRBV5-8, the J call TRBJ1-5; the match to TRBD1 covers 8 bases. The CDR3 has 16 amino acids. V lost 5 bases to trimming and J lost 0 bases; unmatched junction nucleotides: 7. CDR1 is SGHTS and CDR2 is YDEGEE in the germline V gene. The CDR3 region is CASRSWTGNSNQPQHF. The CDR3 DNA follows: TGTGCCAGCAGGAGCTGGACAGGGAATAGCAATCAGCCCCAGCATTTT.

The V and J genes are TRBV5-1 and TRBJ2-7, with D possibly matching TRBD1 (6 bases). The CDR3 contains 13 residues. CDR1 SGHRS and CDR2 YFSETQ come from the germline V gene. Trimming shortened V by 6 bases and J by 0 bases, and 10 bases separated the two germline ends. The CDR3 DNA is TGCGCCAGCACACGGGACACCTCCTACGAGCAGTACTTC. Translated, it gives CASTRDTSYEQYF.

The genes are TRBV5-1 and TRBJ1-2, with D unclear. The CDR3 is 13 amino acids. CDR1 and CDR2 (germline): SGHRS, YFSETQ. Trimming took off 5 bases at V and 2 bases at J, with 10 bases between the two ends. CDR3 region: CASRWEGNYGYTF. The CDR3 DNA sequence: TGCGCCAGCAGATGGGAGGGCAACTATGGCTACACCTTC.

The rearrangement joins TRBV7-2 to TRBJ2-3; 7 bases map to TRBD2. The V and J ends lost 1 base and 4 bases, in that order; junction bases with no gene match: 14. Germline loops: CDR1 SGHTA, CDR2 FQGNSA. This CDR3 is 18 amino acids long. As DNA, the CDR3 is TGTGCCAGCAGCTTAGTTTTGCCTGGAACGGGAGGCGCAGATACGCAGTATTTT. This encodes CASSLVLPGTGGADTQYF.

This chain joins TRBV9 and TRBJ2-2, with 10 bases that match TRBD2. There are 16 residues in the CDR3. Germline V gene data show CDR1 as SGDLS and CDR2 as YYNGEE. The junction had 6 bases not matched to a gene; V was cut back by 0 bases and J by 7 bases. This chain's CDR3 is CASSVEASGSFGELFF. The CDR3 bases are TGTGCCAGCAGCGTAGAAGCTAGCGGGAGTTTCGGGGAGCTGTTTTTT.

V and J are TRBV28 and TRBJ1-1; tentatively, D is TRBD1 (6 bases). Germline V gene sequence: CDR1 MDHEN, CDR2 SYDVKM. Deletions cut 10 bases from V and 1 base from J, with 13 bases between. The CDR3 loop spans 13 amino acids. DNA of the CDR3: TGTGCCATCTGGGACACAACGAACACTGAAGCTTTCTTT. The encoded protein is CAIWDTTNTEAFF.

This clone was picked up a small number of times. CDR3 loop: CASSQRATDNQPQHF. The CDR3 nucleotides are TGTGCCAGCAGCCAAAGGGCCACGGACAATCAGCCCCAGCATTTT. This sequence joins TRBV28 and TRBJ1-5, with unresolved D. V shed 6 bases and J shed 3 bases, with 15 bases lying between them. The CDR3 has 15 residues. From germline, CDR1 is MDHEN and CDR2 SYDVKM.

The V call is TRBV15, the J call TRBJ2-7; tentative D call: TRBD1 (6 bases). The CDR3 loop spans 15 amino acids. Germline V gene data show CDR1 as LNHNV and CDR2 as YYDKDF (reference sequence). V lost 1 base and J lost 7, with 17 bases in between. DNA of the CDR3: TGTGCCACCAGCAGAGGTCGAGGGGGTTACGGGGAGCAGTACTTC. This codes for CATSRGRGGYGEQYF.

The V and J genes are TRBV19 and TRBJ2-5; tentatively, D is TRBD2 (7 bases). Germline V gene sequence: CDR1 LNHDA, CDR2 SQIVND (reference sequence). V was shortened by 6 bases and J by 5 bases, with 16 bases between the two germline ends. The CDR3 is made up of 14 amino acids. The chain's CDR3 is CASRRGGREETQYF. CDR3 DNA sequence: TGTGCCAGTAGGCGAGGGGGGCGGGAGGAGACCCAGTACTTC.

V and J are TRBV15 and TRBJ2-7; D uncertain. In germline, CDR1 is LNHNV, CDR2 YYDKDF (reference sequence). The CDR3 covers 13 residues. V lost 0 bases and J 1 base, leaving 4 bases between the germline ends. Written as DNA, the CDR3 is TGTGCCACCAGCAGAGACAGGTCCTACGAGCAGTACTTC. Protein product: CATSRDRSYEQYF.

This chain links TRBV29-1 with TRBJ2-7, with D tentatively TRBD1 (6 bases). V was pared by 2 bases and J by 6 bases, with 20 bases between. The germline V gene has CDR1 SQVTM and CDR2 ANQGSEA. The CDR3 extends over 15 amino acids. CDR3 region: CSVERSQGRSSEQYF. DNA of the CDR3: TGCAGCGTTGAACGGTCACAGGGTAGGTCTTCCGAGCAGTACTTC.

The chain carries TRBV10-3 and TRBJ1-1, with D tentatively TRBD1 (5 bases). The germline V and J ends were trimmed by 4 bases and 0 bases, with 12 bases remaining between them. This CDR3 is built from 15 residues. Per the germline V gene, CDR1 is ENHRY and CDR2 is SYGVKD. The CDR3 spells CAISGGAGMNTEAFF. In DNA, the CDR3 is TGTGCCATCAGTGGGGGCGCGGGTATGAACACTGAAGCTTTCTTT.

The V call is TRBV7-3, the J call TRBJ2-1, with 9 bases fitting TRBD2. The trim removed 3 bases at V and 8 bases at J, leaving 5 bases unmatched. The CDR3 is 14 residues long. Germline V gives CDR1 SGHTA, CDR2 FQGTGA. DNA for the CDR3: TGTGCCAGCAGCTTTAGCGGGAGTGGCGATGAGCAGTTCTTC. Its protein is CASSFSGSGDEQFF.

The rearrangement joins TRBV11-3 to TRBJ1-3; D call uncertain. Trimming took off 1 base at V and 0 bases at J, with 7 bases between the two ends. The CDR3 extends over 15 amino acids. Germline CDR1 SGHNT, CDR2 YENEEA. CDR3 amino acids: CASSLGGSSGNTIYF. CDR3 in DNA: TGTGCCAGCAGCTTAGGAGGGAGCTCTGGAAACACCATATATTTT.

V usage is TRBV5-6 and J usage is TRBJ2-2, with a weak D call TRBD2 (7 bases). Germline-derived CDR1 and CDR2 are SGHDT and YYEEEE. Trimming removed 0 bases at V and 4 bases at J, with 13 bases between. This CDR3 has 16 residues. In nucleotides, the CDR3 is TGTGCCAGCAGCTTGGCCGGGGGGCCCAGCACCGGGGAGCTGTTTTTT. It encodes CASSLAGGPSTGELFF.

The CDR3 sequence is CASSDRAWANVLTF. In DNA, the CDR3 is TGTGCCAGCAGCGACAGGGCTTGGGCCAACGTCCTGACTTTC. This chain links TRBV6-1 with TRBJ2-6; 7 bases align to TRBD1. V was pared by 6 bases and J by 5 bases, with 4 bases of the junction left unmatched. CDR3 length: 14 amino acids. Germline loops: CDR1 MNHNS, CDR2 SASEGT.

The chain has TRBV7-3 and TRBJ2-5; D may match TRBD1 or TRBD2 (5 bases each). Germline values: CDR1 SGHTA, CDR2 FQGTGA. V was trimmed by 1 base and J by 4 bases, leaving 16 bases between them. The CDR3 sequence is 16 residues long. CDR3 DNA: TGTGCCAGCAGCTTAATGGGACCCGGTTTGGGAGAGACCCAGTACTTC. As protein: CASSLMGPGLGETQYF.

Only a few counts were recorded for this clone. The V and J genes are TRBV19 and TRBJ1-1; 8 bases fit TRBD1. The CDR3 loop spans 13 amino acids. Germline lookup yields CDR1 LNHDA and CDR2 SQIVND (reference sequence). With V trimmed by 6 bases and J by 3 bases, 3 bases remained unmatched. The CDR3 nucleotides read TGTGCCAGTAGCAGGGGGCGCCACACTGAAGCTTTCTTT. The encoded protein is CASSRGRHTEAFF. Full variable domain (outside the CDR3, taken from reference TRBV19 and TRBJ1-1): DGGITQSPKYLFRKEGQNVTLSCEQNLNHDAMYWYRQDPGQGLRLIYYSQIVNDFQKGDIAEGYSVSREKKESFPLTVTSAQKNPTAFYLCASSRGRHTEAFFGQGTRLTVV.

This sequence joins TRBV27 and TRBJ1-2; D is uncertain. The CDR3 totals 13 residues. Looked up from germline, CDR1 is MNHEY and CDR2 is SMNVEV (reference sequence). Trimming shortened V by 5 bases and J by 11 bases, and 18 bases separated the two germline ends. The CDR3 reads CASSPTLWTHYTF. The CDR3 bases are TGTGCCAGCAGTCCGACCCTGTGGACGCATTACACCTTC.

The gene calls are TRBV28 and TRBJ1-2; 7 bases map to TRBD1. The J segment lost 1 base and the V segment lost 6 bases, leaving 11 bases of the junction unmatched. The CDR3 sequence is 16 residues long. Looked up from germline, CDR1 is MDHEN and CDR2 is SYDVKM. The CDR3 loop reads CASSLPGQAVNYGYTF. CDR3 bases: TGTGCCAGCAGCCTACCCGGACAGGCAGTTAACTATGGCTACACCTTC.

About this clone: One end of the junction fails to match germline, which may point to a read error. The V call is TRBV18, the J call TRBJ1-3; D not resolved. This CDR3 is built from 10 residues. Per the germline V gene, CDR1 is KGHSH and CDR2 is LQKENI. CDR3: CASSPRSRDF. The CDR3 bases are TGTGCCAGCTCACCACGGTCGCGGGATTTT.

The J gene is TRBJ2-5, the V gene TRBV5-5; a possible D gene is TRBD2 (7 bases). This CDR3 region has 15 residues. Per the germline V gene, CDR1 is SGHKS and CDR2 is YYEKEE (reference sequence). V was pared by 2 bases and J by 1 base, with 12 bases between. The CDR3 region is CASSLRGTIQETQYF. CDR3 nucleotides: TGTGCCAGCAGCTTAAGGGGGACTATCCAAGAGACCCAGTACTTC.

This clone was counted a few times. This chain's CDR3 is CASSERMGGSSYNSPLHF. The CDR3 DNA sequence: TGCGCCAGCAGTGAGAGAATGGGAGGGAGCTCCTATAATTCACCCCTCCACTTT. The rearrangement uses TRBV10-2 and TRBJ1-6; D gene unclear. There are 18 residues in the CDR3. V lost 2 bases and J lost 0, with 14 bases in between. Germline lookup yields CDR1 WSHSY and CDR2 SAAADI.

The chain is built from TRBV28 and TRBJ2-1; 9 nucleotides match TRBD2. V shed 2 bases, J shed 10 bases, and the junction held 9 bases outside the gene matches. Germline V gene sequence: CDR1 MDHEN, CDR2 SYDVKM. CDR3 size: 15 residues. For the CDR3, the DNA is TGTGCCAGCAGTTTAGGTAGCGGGAGAATGGGGGAGCAGTTCTTC. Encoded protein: CASSLGSGRMGEQFF.